Listed below are T cell receptor beta chains from one sample, sequenced in a study of T cells in Graves' hyperthyroidism and ophthalmopathy. TCRdb called the multiplex PCR reads again in MiXCR, with one record for every CDR3 protein. Among hundreds of thousands of distinct CDR3 sequences, 38% were seen once, and the ten largest hold 8% to 9%. The specimen sequenced was blood. All receptors derive from a man younger than 35 with Graves' hyperthyroidism. Both conserved end residues are part of each CDR3. Fields, in order: J gene, V gene, CDR3 protein.

>TRBJ2-7|TRBV7-2
CASSLGFERASYEQYF
>TRBJ1-1|TRBV25-1
CASSSQNLRVRNTEAFF
>TRBJ2-7|TRBV5-4
CASSQTTDGTYEQYF
>TRBJ1-2|TRBV19
CASSAVMQQGSPYGYTF
>TRBJ1-2|TRBV7-9
CASSPEAVDGYTF
>TRBJ2-6|TRBV7-3
CASNRAFSGANVLTF
>TRBJ1-5|TRBV10-3
CATLPNTGEPQHF
>TRBJ2-7|TRBV4-3
CASSQESVSAYEQYF
>TRBJ2-7|TRBV20-1
CSATGVRDYEEQYF
>TRBJ1-4|TRBV29-1
CSVQTGDYEKLFF
>TRBJ2-5|TRBV6-5
CASSPPQGKETQYF
>TRBJ2-7|TRBV7-9
CASSGGQGDYEQYF
>TRBJ1-4|TRBV7-9
CASSFLGQGGEKLFF
>TRBJ1-2|TRBV10-2
CASSEPGQGNYGYTF
>TRBJ1-1|TRBV5-4
CASSLADRGDEAFF
>TRBJ2-3|TRBV7-9
CASSLMGSSTDTQYF
>NA|TRBV15
CAASSEVATQETQYF
>TRBJ1-6|TRBV9
CASSLSGQDNSPLHF
>TRBJ2-5|TRBV6-5
CASSSGTSGGAIETQYF
>TRBJ2-3|TRBV25-1
CASKTGTATDTQYF
>TRBJ2-7|TRBV20-1
CSARNPGLGPYEQYF
>TRBJ2-5|TRBV7-3
CASSLGGARVQETQYF
>TRBJ1-5|TRBV25-1
CASGQGDSNQPQHF
>TRBJ1-1|TRBV11-1
CASGNPPDGNTEAFF
>TRBJ2-2|TRBV5-1
CASSPSGSGIITGELFF
>TRBJ1-6|TRBV7-9
CASRGTGGYSPLHF
>TRBJ2-7|TRBV10-3
CAIGSVPFGTGGYEQYF
>TRBJ2-5|TRBV11-2
CASSLVGTSGGSPQETQYF
>TRBJ1-2|TRBV7-9
CASSRDPVPLGYTF
>TRBJ1-2|TRBV6-6
CASTKGTASGYTF
>TRBJ1-2|TRBV2
CASSLRRYGYTF
>TRBJ2-7|TRBV20-1
CSATQDRVAYEQYF
>TRBJ2-3|TRBV2
CASSGDRITDTQYF
>TRBJ1-1|TRBV9
CASSMAGNTEAFF
>TRBJ1-2|TRBV6-5
CASSPGTANGYTF
>TRBJ2-7|TRBV29-1
CSVAKTRKRYEQYF
>TRBJ2-7|TRBV5-4
CASTRQGAAPKQYF
>TRBJ1-2|TRBV29-1
CSVGDSRRGYTF
>TRBJ1-5|TRBV10-3
CAISASHSANNQPQHF
>TRBJ2-7|TRBV5-8
CASNPNGRAHEQYF